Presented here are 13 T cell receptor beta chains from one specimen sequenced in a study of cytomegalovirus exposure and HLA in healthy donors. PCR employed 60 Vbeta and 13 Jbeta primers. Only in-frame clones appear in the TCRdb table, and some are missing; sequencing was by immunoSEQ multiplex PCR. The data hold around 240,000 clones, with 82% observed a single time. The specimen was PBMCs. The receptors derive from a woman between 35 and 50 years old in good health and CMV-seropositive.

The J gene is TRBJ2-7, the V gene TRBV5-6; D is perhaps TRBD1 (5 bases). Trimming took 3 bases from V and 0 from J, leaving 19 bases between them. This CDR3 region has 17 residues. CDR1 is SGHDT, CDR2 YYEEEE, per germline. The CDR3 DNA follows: TGTGCCAGCAGCTCCGAGCACAGGCGGCAGTACTCCTACGAGCAGTACTTC. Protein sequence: CASSSEHRRQYSYEQYF.

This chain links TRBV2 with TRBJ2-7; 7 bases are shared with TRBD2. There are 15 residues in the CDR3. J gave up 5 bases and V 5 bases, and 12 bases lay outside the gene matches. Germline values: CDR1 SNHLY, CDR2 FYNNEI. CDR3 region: CASSKTGLLLNEQYF. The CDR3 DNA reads TGTGCCAGCAGTAAGACGGGACTACTCCTAAACGAGCAGTACTTC. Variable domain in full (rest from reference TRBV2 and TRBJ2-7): EPEVTQTPSHQVTQMGQEVILRCVPISNHLYFYWYRQILGQKVEFLVSFYNNEISEKSEIFDDQFSVERPDGSNFTLKIRSTKLEDSAMYFCASSKTGLLLNEQYFGPGTRLTVT.

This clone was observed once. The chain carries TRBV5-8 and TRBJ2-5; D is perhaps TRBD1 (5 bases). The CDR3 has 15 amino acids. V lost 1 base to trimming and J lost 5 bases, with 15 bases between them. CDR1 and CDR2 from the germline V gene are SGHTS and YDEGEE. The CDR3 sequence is CASSLQGLGSETQYF. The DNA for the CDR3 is TGTGCCAGCAGCTTGCAGGGCCTAGGATCGGAGACCCAGTACTTC. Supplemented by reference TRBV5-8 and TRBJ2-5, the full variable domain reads EAGVTQSPTHLIKTRGQQATLRCSPISGHTSVYWYQQALGLGLQFLLWYDEGEERNRGNFPPRFSGRQFPNYSSELNVNALELEDSALYLCASSLQGLGSETQYFGPGTRLLVL.

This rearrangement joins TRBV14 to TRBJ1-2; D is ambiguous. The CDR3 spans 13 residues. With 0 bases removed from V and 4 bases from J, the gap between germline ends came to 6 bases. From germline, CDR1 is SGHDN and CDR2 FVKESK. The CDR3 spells CASSQDRVYGYTF. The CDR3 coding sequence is TGTGCCAGCAGCCAAGATAGAGTCTATGGCTACACCTTC.

The CDR3 region is CASRDAGKMETQYF. In nucleotides, the CDR3 is TGTGCCAGCAGGGATGCAGGGAAAATGGAGACCCAGTACTTC. The gene calls are TRBV27 and TRBJ2-5, with a possible D match to TRBD1 (5 bases). V lost 6 bases and J 5 bases, leaving 16 bases between the germline ends. CDR1 and CDR2 from the germline V gene are MNHEY and SMNVEV (reference sequence). The CDR3 loop spans 14 amino acids.

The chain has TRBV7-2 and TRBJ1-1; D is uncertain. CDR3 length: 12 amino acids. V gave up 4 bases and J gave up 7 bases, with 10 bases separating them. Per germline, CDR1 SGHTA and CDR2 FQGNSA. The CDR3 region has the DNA TGTGCCAGCAGCTCTGGAGGCAGTGAAGCTTTCTTT. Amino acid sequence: CASSSGGSEAFF.

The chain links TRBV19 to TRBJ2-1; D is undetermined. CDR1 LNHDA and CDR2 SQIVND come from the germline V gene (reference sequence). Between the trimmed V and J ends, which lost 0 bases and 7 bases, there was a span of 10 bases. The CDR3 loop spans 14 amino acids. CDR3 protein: CASSIDPIPNEQFF. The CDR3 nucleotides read TGTGCCAGTAGTATAGACCCAATCCCAAATGAGCAGTTCTTC. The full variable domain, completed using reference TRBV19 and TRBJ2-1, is DGGITQSPKYLFRKEGQNVTLSCEQNLNHDAMYWYRQDPGQGLRLIYYSQIVNDFQKGDIAEGYSVSREKKESFPLTVTSAQKNPTAFYLCASSIDPIPNEQFFGPGTRLTVL.

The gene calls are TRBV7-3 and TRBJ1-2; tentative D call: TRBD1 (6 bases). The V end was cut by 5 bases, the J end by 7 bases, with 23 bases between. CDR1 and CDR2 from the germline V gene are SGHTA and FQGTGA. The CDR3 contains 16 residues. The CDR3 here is CASSPGHSRKGGGYTF. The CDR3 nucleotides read TGTGCCAGCAGCCCCGGCCACTCTCGAAAAGGGGGTGGCTACACCTTC.

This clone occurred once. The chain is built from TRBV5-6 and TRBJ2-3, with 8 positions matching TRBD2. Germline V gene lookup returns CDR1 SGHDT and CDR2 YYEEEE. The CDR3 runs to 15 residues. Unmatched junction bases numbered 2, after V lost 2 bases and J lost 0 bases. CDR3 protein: CASSLAGASTDTQYF. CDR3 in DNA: TGTGCCAGCAGCTTAGCGGGGGCCAGCACAGATACGCAGTATTTT.

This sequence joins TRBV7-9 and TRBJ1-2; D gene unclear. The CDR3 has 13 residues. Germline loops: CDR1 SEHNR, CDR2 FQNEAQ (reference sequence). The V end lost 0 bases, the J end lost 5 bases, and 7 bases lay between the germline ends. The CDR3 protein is CASSLASGYGYTF. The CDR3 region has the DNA TGTGCCAGCAGCTTAGCCTCGGGTTATGGCTACACCTTC.

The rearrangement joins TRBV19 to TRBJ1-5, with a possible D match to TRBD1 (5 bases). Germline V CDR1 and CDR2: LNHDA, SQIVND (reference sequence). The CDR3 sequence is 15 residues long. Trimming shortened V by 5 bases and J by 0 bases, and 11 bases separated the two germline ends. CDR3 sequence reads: CASSLQVNSNQPQHF. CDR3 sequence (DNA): TGTGCCAGTAGTCTACAGGTAAATAGCAATCAGCCCCAGCATTTT. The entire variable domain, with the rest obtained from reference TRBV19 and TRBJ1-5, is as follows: DGGITQSPKYLFRKEGQNVTLSCEQNLNHDAMYWYRQDPGQGLRLIYYSQIVNDFQKGDIAEGYSVSREKKESFPLTVTSAQKNPTAFYLCASSLQVNSNQPQHFGDGTRLSIL.

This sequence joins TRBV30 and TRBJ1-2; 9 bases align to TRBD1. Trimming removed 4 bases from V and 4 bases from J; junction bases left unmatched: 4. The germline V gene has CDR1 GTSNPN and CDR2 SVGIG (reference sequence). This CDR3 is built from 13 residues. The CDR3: CAWTVTGGYGYTF. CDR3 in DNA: TGTGCCTGGACCGTGACAGGGGGCTATGGCTACACCTTC.

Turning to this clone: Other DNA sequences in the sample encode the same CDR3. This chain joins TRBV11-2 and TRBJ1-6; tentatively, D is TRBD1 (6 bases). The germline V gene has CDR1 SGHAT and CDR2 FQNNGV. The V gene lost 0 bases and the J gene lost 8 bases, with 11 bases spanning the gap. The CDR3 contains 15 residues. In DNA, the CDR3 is TGTGCCAGCAGCTTAGATCAGGGGTATCATTCACCCCTCCACTTT. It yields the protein CASSLDQGYHSPLHF.